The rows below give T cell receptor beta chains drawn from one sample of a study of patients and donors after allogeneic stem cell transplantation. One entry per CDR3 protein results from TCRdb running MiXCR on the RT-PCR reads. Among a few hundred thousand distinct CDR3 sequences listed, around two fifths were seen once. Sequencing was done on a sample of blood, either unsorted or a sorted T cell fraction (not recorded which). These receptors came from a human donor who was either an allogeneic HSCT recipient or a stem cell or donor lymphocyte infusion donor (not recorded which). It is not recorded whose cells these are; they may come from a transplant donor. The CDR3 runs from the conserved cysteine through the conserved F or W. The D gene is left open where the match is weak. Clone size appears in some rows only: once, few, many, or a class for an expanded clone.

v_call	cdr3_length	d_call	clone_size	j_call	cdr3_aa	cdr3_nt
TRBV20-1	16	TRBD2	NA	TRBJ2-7	CSARGRLAGGRYEQYF	TGCAGTGCTAGAGGTAGACTAGCGGGGGGACGCTACGAGCAGTACTTC
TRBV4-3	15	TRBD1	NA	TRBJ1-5	CASSQDRVLNQPQHF	TGCGCCAGCAGCCAGGACAGGGTCCTCAATCAGCCCCAGCATTTT
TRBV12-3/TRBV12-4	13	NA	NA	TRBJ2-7	CASSRHKFYEQYF	TGTGCCAGCAGCCGGCATAAGTTCTACGAGCAGTACTTC
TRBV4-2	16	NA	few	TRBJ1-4	CASSQVNWYKGEKLFF	TGTGCCAGCAGCCAAGTAAACTGGTATAAGGGTGAAAAACTGTTTTTT
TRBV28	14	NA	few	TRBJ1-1	CAYKRYRRDTEAFF	TGTGCCTACAAGCGCTATAGGAGGGACACTGAAGCTTTCTTT
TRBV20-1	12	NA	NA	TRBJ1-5	CSATDSNQPQHF	TGCAGTGCAACAGATAGCAATCAGCCCCAGCATTTT
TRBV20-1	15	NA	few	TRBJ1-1	CSASPSVRMNTEAFF	TGCAGTGCTAGTCCCTCTGTCCGCATGAACACTGAAGCTTTCTTT
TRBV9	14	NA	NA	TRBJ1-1	CASSVGPAPTEAFF	TGTGCCAGCAGCGTAGGTCCAGCCCCTACTGAAGCTTTCTTT
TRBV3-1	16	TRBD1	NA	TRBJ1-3	CASSPFQGASGNTIYF	TGTGCCAGCAGCCCATTCCAGGGGGCGTCTGGAAACACCATATATTTT
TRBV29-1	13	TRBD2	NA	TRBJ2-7	CSVLGLVNYEQYF	TGCAGCGTTCTGGGACTAGTCAACTACGAGCAGTACTTC
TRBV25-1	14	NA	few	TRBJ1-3	CASSEFGSGNTIYF	TGTGCCAGCAGTGAATTTGGGTCTGGAAACACCATATATTTT
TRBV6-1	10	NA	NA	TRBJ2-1	CATSGTLKFF	TGTGCGACATCAGGGACTCTGAAGTTCTTC
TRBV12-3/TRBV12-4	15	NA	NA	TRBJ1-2	CASNSRTDVNYGYPF	TGTGCCAGCAACTCCCGGACAGATGTTAACTATGGCTACCCCTTC
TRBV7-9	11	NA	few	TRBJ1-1	CASRRGSEAFF	TGTGCCAGCAGACGGGGATCTGAAGCTTTCTTT
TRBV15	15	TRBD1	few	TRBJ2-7	CATSRGRTGPYEQYF	TGTGCCACCAGCAGAGGCCGGACAGGGCCCTACGAGCAGTACTTC
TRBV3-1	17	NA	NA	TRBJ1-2	CASSQVPEASPFYGYTF	TGTGCCAGCAGCCAAGTCCCCGAGGCCAGCCCTTTCTATGGCTACACCTTC
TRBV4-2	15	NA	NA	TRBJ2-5	CASSQEASYLGTQYF	TGTGCCAGCAGCCAAGAGGCCAGTTACCTGGGGACCCAGTACTTC
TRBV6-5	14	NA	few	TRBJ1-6	CASTPQGENSPLHF	TGTGCCAGCACCCCACAGGGAGAGAATTCACCCCTCCACTTT
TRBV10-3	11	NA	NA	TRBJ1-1	CAISEDTEAFF	TGTGCCATCAGTGAGGACACTGAAGCTTTCTTT
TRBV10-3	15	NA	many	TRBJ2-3	CAISFGTPSTDTQYF	TGTGCCATCAGCTTCGGGACTCCTAGCACAGATACGCAGTATTTT
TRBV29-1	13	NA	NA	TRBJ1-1	CSVVTGLNTEAFF	TGCAGCGTTGTAACCGGACTGAACACTGAAGCTTTCTTT
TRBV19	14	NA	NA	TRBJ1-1	CASSIGQIHTEAFF	TGTGCCAGTAGTATCGGACAGATACACACTGAAGCTTTCTTT
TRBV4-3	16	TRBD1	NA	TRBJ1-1	CASSQETGAMNTEAFF	TGCGCCAGCAGCCAAGAGACAGGGGCGATGAACACTGAAGCTTTCTTT
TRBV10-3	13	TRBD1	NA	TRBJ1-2	CAISGDRNYGYTF	TGTGCCATCAGTGGGGACAGGAACTATGGCTACACCTTC
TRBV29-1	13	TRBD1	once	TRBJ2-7	CSVGQGNNYEQYF	TGCAGCGTCGGACAGGGTAACAACTACGAGCAGTACTTC
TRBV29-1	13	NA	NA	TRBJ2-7	CSVDRQESYEQYF	TGCAGCGTTGACAGGCAGGAGTCCTACGAGCAGTACTTC
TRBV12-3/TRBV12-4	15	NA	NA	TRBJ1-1	CASSLVSRANTEAFF	TGTGCCAGCAGTTTGGTGTCCCGAGCGAACACTGAAGCTTTCTTT
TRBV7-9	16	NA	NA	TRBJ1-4	CASSLEKAGLNEKLFF	TGTGCCAGCAGCTTAGAAAAGGCGGGACTTAATGAAAAACTGTTTTTT
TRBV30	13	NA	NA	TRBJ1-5	CAWGRGTNQPQHF	TGTGCCTGGGGAAGGGGGACCAATCAGCCCCAGCATTTT